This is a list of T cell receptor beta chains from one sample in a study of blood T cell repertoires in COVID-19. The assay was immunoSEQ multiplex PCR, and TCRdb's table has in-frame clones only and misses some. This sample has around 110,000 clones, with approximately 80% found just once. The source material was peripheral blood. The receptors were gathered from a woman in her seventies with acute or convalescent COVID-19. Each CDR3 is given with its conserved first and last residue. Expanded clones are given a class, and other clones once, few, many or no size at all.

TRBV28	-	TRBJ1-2	CASSTGQWSDYTF
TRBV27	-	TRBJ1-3	CASSLAGGTGNTIYF
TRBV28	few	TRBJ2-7	CASSFPAGGYEQYF
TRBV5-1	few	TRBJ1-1	CASSFAGQGTEAFF
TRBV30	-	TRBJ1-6	CAWGLDSSYNSPLHF
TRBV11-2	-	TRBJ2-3	CASSFRGLAGTDTQYF
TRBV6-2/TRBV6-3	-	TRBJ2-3	CASSGADLFSDTQYF
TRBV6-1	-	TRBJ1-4	CASSGNRGSKNEKLFF
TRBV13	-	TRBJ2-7	CASSLEGGHEQYF
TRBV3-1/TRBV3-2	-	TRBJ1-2	CASSQSVLDYGYTF
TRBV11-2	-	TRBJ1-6	CASSLDGTGPLHF
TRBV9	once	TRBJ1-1	CASSVLGDTEAFF
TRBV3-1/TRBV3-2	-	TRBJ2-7	CASSQVRGVEQYF
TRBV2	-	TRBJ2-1	CASREEGVTMKQFF
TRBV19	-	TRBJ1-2	CASRGGNLNYGYTF
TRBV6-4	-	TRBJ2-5	CASSGSHLGTQYF
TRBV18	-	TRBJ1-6	CASSPGAGSPLHF
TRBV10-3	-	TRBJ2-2	CASRRPNTGELFF
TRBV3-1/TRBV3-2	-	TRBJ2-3	CASSFRQGATDTQYF
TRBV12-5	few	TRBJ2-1	CASGLDRSARGEQFF
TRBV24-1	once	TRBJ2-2	CATSDFLAGELFF
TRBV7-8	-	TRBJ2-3	CASSPVGGQGLTDTQYF
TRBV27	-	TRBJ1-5	CASSLVTGQPQHF
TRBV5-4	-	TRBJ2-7	CASSLPTGLGEQYF
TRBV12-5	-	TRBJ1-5	CASGPPMTNSNQPQHF
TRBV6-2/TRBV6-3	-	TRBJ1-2	CASSYPFGQGARGYTF
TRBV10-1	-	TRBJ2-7	CASSHGQTGEQYF
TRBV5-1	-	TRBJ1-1	CASSWGENTEAFF
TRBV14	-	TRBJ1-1	CASSQDPGGRNTEAFF
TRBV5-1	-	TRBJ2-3	CASSLELALTQYF
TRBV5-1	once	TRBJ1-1	CASSSTGGNTEAFF